Sequencing of this T cell receptor beta chain was carried out in a study of radiotherapy plus CTLA-4 blockade in lung cancer. CTLA-4 blockade using ipilimumab, together with focal radiation, was received by patients with chemo-refractory metastatic non-small-cell lung cancer. The table came from immunoSEQ multiplex PCR; TCRdb's copy has only in-frame clones and leaves some out. The sample consists of around 82,000 clones, 70% to 90% of them appearing once. Whole-study findings and limits: TCR clones from tumors expanded in blood after radiotherapy plus ipilimumab.

The germline V gene encodes CDR1 SGHKS and CDR2 YYEKEE (reference sequence). The ends lost 0 bases at V and 4 bases at J; junction bases unmatched: 6. The CDR3 is made up of 15 amino acids. A note on this clone: Its antigen remains unknown.

The sequenced sample was peripheral blood, obtained from a patient treated with radiotherapy plus ipilimumab. The chain combines TRBV5-5 with TRBJ2-5; TRBD1 agrees at 7 bases. The receptor comes from a human donor with non-small cell lung cancer that progressed on radiotherapy plus ipilimumab. CDR3 loop: CASSLGRGLSETQYF. For the CDR3, the DNA is TGTGCCAGCAGCTTGGGCAGGGGGTTGTCAGAGACCCAGTACTTC.